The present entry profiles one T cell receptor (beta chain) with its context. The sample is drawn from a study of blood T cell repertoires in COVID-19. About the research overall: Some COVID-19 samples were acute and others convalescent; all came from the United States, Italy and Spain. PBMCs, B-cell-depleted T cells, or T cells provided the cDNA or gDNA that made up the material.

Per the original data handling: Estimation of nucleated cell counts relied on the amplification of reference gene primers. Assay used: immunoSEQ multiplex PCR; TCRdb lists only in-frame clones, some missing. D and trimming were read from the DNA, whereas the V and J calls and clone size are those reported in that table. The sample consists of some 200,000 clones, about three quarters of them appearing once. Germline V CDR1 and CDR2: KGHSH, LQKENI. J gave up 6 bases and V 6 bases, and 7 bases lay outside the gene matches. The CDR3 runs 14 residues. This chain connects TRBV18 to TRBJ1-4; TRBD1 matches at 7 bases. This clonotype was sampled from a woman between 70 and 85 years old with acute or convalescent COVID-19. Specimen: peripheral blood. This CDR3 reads CASSWRDSHEKLFF. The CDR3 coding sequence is TGTGCCAGCTCGTGGCGGGACAGCCATGAAAAACTGTTTTTT.